The 13 T cell receptor beta chains below come from one sample, sequenced in a study of a mutant IDH1 vaccine in newly diagnosed glioma. Their recognized antigens are unknown. Assay used: immunoSEQ multiplex PCR; TCRdb lists only in-frame clones, some missing. The table lists approximately 82,000 clones, roughly 85% of them singletons. Time point reported: week 23, last vaccination. In the vaccine, a single dose held 300 ug of the mutant IDH1 20-mer peptide, along with topical imiquimod. The material sequenced was PBMCs, taken from a glioma patient whose treatment included an IDH1 peptide vaccine. The origin of the receptors is a man aged 25 to 40 with glioma. Some clones in this sample may be carry-over from other donors' samples.

The V and J genes are TRBV5-5 and TRBJ1-1; D call uncertain. The germline V gene has CDR1 SGHKS and CDR2 YYEKEE (reference sequence). CDR3 size: 12 residues. Trimming cost V 6 bases and J 1 base, with 7 bases left between them. The DNA for the CDR3 is TGTGCCAGCACCGTCAGGAACACTGAAGCTTTCTTT. Its protein product is CASTVRNTEAFF. Full variable domain (rest looked up from reference TRBV5-5 and TRBJ1-1): DAGVTQSPTHLIKTRGQQVTLRCSPISGHKSVSWYQQVLGQGPQFIFQYYEKEERGRGNFPDRFSARQFPNYSSELNVNALLLGDSALYLCASTVRNTEAFFGQGTRLTVV.

The V and J genes are TRBV5-1 and TRBJ1-6; 10 bases agree with TRBD1. The CDR3 totals 16 residues. Germline V gives CDR1 SGHRS, CDR2 YFSETQ. The V gene end was trimmed by 2 bases and the J gene end by 7 bases; junction bases not matched to a gene: 6. CDR3: CASSFSTGGINSPLHF. For the CDR3, the DNA is TGCGCCAGCAGCTTTTCGACAGGGGGCATCAATTCACCCCTCCACTTT.

V gene TRBV7-8 combines with J gene TRBJ2-6; 7 bases align to TRBD1. The trim removed 4 bases at V and 0 bases at J, leaving 12 bases unmatched. This CDR3 has 19 amino acids. The germline V gene encodes CDR1 SGHVS and CDR2 FQNEAQ. The CDR3 DNA follows: TGTGCCAGCAGCTCGCCTCAGGGGGAAGGTCTCTCTGGGGCCAACGTCCTGACTTTC. Its translation: CASSSPQGEGLSGANVLTF.

The chain combines TRBV5-4 with TRBJ2-7; 8 nucleotides agree with TRBD1. Germline CDR1 is SGHNT and CDR2 is YYREEE (reference sequence). The CDR3 runs to 13 residues. After removal of 4 bases from V and 3 bases from J, the junction contained 3 bases not matched to a gene. CDR3 region: CASSHGQGYEQYF. The DNA for the CDR3 is TGTGCCAGCAGCCATGGACAGGGCTACGAGCAGTACTTC.

The J gene is TRBJ1-6, the V gene TRBV13, with 10 positions matching TRBD1. Germline CDR1 and CDR2: PRHDT and FYEKMQ (reference sequence). V was pared by 5 bases and J by 9 bases, with 4 bases of the junction left unmatched. This CDR3 spans 14 amino acids. CDR3 DNA sequence: TGTGCCAGCAGCGTTGGACAGGGGGGTTCACCCCTCCACTTT. This gives the protein CASSVGQGGSPLHF.

The chain uses TRBV7-9 and TRBJ2-5, with TRBD1 matching 7 bases. The tail of the sequence fits TRBJ2-7 better, so the J call may be wrong. The CDR3 has 17 amino acids. Germline V CDR1 and CDR2: SEHNR, FQNEAQ (reference sequence). CDR3 bases: TGTGCCAGCAGCTTAGGTCTTGCCGGGACAGCTATTTACGAGCAGTACTTC. It codes for CASSLGLAGTAIYEQYF.

V is TRBV19 and J is TRBJ2-5; D may match TRBD1 or TRBD2 (5 bases each). V was trimmed by 6 bases and J by 1 base, leaving 9 bases between them. Germline-derived CDR1 and CDR2 are LNHDA and SQIVND (reference sequence). CDR3 length: 13 residues. The CDR3 sequence is CASSPGAQETQYF. DNA for the CDR3: TGTGCCAGTAGCCCCGGGGCCCAAGAGACCCAGTACTTC.

The V and J genes are TRBV19 and TRBJ2-3, with TRBD2 identical over 8 bases. Germline assignment: CDR1 LNHDA and CDR2 SQIVND (reference sequence). The CDR3 length is 15 residues. The V segment lost 7 bases and the J segment 2 bases; nucleotides outside the gene matches: 8. This chain's CDR3 is CASTDPSGPTDTQYF. The CDR3 nucleotides are TGTGCCAGTACCGACCCTAGCGGGCCCACAGATACGCAGTATTTT.

This chain connects TRBV10-3 to TRBJ1-1; D might be TRBD1 (5 bases). Germline CDR1 ENHRY, CDR2 SYGVKD. Trimming removed 7 bases from V and 5 bases from J, with 11 bases in between. The CDR3 length is 12 residues. The CDR3, as DNA: TGTGCCATCACCGGGGGGGGGACTGAAGCTTTCTTT. This encodes CAITGGGTEAFF.

This chain joins TRBV28 and TRBJ1-4, with 10 positions matching TRBD1. V shed 10 bases and J 7 bases; nucleotides not matched to a gene: 6. The CDR3 has 13 amino acids. Germline CDR1 is MDHEN and CDR2 is SYDVKM. The CDR3 reads CATHDRGREKLFF. The CDR3 nucleotides are TGTGCCACTCATGACAGGGGGCGTGAAAAACTGTTTTTT.

The chain couples TRBV7-9 to TRBJ2-1; TRBD2 aligns across 11 bases. The germline V gene encodes CDR1 SEHNR and CDR2 FQNEAQ (reference sequence). The CDR3 spans 15 residues. V gave up 2 bases and J gave up 5 bases; unmatched junction bases: 2. CDR3 nucleotides: TGTGCCAGCAGCTTATCTAGCGGGAGGCACAATGAGCAGTTCTTC. Amino acid sequence: CASSLSSGRHNEQFF.

The chain uses TRBV7-9 and TRBJ2-3, with D possibly being TRBD1 or TRBD2 (5 bases each). The CDR3 covers 15 residues. With 2 bases removed from V and 2 bases from J, the gap between germline ends came to 11 bases. Germline assignment: CDR1 SEHNR and CDR2 FQNEAQ (reference sequence). The CDR3 nucleotides read TGTGCCAGCAGCTTATGGGGGTTAGCCACAGATACGCAGTATTTT. It is translated as CASSLWGLATDTQYF.

V is TRBV7-8 and J is TRBJ2-5, with TRBD1 matching 10 bases. Germline CDR1 reads SGHVS; CDR2 reads FQNEAQ. CDR3 length: 14 residues. V shed 8 bases and J 4 bases; nucleotides not matched to a gene: 7. CDR3 sequence: CASGSGQGSETQYF. The CDR3 DNA reads as TGTGCCAGCGGGTCGGGACAGGGGTCAGAGACCCAGTACTTC.